Here is one T cell receptor beta chain with its context. The antigen remains unidentified. TCRdb's table, derived via immunoSEQ multiplex PCR, lists solely in-frame clones and lacks some. The repertoire holds 25,000 to 30,000 clones, with 78% as singletons. These data originate in a study of T cell responses to AZD1222 COVID-19 vaccine. Notes on the study in general: Seropositive AZD1222 recipients at baseline numbered only five or six. There were vaccine-associated CD4 TCRs across spike, dominant at 160-218 and 743-854.

Germline CDR1 SGHRS, CDR2 YFSETQ. The CDR3 has 13 residues. V was pared by 2 bases and J by 3 bases, with 8 bases between. The origin of this receptor is an adult in good health. The rearrangement links TRBV5-1 to TRBJ2-5; D unresolved. The sample consisted of peripheral blood, taken on day 0 of AZD1222 vaccination. The CDR3 spells CASSFGSKETQYF. CDR3 coding DNA: TGCGCCAGCAGCTTCGGATCCAAAGAGACCCAGTACTTC.